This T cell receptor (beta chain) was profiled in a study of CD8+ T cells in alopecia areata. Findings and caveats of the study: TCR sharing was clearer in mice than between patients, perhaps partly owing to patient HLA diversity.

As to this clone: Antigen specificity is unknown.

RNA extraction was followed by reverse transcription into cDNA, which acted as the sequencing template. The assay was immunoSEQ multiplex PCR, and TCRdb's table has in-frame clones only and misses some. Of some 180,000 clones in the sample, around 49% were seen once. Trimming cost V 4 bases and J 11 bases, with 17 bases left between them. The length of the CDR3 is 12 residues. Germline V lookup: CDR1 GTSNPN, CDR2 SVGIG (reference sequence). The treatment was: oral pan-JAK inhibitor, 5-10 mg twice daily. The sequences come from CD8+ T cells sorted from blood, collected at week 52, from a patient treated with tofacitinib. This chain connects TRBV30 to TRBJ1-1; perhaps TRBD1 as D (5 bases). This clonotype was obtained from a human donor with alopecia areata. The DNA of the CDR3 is TGTGCCTGGAATGTGATTGAGACAGTGGCTTTCTTT. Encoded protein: CAWNVIETVAFF. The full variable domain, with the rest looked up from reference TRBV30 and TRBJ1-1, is SQTIHQWPATLVQPVGSPLSLECTVEGTSNPNLYWYRQAAGRGLQLLFYSVGIGQISSEVPQNLSASRPQDRQFILSSKKLLLSDSGFYLCAWNVIETVAFFGQGTRLTVV.